This T cell receptor (beta chain) is drawn from a study of CD8 T cells in ankylosing spondylitis. Study observations and caveats: Several highly homologous variants made up a TCR beta motif, and this motif appeared characteristic of ankylosing spondylitis blood. Significant enrichment of disease-linked clones was reported in matched ankylosing spondylitis synovial fluid.

With molecular barcodes, quantitative 5'-RACE was used to make the TCR beta libraries. A single record per CDR3 protein comes from TCRdb applying MiXCR to the 5' RACE reads. Of about 69,000 distinct CDR3 sequences listed, 5.3% are singletons. This clonotype was seen ten or more times. As yet, its antigen is unknown. Sequencing was performed on blood, either unsorted or a sorted T cell fraction (not recorded which). The receptor was isolated from a male donor with ankylosing spondylitis or in good health (not recorded which).

CDR3 nucleotides: TGCAGTGCTATAAGGGGCGCAGATACGCAGTATTTT. Protein product: CSAIRGADTQYF. V gene TRBV20-1 combines with J gene TRBJ2-3; D may be TRBD1 (5 bases). The CDR3 spans 12 residues. The germline V gene has CDR1 DFQATT and CDR2 SNEGSKA (reference sequence). V lost 4 bases, J lost 4 bases, and 9 bases lay in between.